One sample yielded the 30 T cell receptor beta chains listed below, sequenced in a study of glioma-infiltrating T cells. TCR alpha and beta CDR3 regions were amplified from RNA using iRepertoire nested multiplex PCR. TCRdb independently ran MiXCR on the multiplex PCR reads; one entry per CDR3 protein. In the table there are 150,000 to 200,000 distinct CDR3 sequences, about 46% of which are singletons. The material sequenced was glioma tissue, nonneoplastic brain tissue, or PBMCs (not recorded which). The receptors shown here come from a human donor with low-grade glioma or glioblastoma, undergoing nonglioma brain surgery, or in good health (not recorded which).

This clonotype was counted only a few times. V gene TRBV14 combines with J gene TRBJ1-2; unclear D gene. The germline V gene has CDR1 SGHDN and CDR2 FVKESK. V shed 10 bases and J shed 2 bases, with 14 bases lying between them. The CDR3 loop spans 13 amino acids. CDR3 DNA: TGTGCCACCTCGAAGAAGCCCAACTATGGCTACACCTTC. This translates into CATSKKPNYGYTF.

The genes are TRBV20-1 and TRBJ2-7, with D tentatively TRBD1 (5 bases). CDR1 is DFQATT and CDR2 is SNEGSKA in the germline V gene (reference sequence). The ends were cut back, 7 bases at V and 6 bases at J, with 22 bases in the middle. CDR3 length equals 14 residues. CDR3 region: CSVPQVRSNGEQYF. The CDR3 DNA is TGCAGTGTCCCACAGGTACGTTCTAATGGCGAGCAGTACTTC.

Many counts were recorded for this clonotype. V gene TRBV10-3 combines with J gene TRBJ2-5; D is possibly TRBD1 (6 bases). Trimming took 2 bases from V and 3 from J, leaving 7 bases between them. Germline V gene data show CDR1 as ENHRY and CDR2 as SYGVKD. The CDR3 extends over 13 amino acids. In DNA, the CDR3 is TGTGCCATCAGTGAGCGGGACAAAGAGACCCAGTACTTC. It specifies CAISERDKETQYF.

As regards this clonotype: An end of the junction differs from the germline gene, which may be a read error. This sequence joins TRBV19 and TRBJ2-7, with 7 bases that match TRBD2. The V gene's germline CDR1 is LNHDA and CDR2 SQIVND (reference sequence). The length of the CDR3 is 13 residues. The DNA for the CDR3 is TGTGCCAATAGTCTCCTGGGAGGGCACGAGCAGTACTTC. Translation: CANSLLGGHEQYF.

For this clonotype: A much larger clone differs by one base, so this may be a read error. The chain carries TRBV28 and TRBJ2-3; 14 bases match TRBD2. CDR1 is MDHEN, CDR2 SYDVKM, per germline. This CDR3 comprises 18 residues. V was pared by 9 bases and J by 4 bases, with 15 bases of the junction left unmatched. The CDR3 DNA sequence: TGTGCCAGGAGTCCCGAGGGACTAGCGGGAGTTTTGTCAGATACGCAGTATTTT. Its protein is CARSPEGLAGVLSDTQYF.

With regard to this clonotype: A clone one base away is much larger, so this may be a read error. This chain uses TRBV28 with TRBJ2-5, with D possibly TRBD1 on 7 matching bases. The CDR3 has 15 amino acids. In germline, CDR1 is MDHEN, CDR2 SYDVKM. The V end was cut by 6 bases, the J end by 5 bases, with 19 bases between. DNA for the CDR3: TGTGCCAGCAGCCTTGCGGGACAGCGCCGGGAGACCCAGTACTTC. Translating it yields CASSLAGQRRETQYF.

A note on this clonotype: With a much larger clone just one base away, this may be a read error. The chain uses TRBV20-1 and TRBJ2-2; the match to TRBD2 covers 11 bases. V lost 5 bases, J lost 6 bases, and 8 bases stayed unmatched. Germline CDR1 DFQATT, CDR2 SNEGSKA (reference sequence). The CDR3 loop spans 15 amino acids. CDR3 sequence (DNA): TGCAGTGCTGGATTGGGACTAGCGGTACCCGGGGAGCTGTTTTTT. Translated, it gives CSAGLGLAVPGELFF.

Concerning this clonotype itself: A much larger clone sits a single nucleotide away, making a read error possible. V usage is TRBV6-2 or TRBV6-3 and J usage is TRBJ2-7; possibly TRBD1 for D (5 bases). V was shortened by 9 bases and J by 1 base, with 13 bases between the two germline ends. The CDR3 extends over 13 amino acids. The V gene's germline CDR1 is MNHEY and CDR2 SVGEGT. CDR3 sequence reads: CASGAQKSYEQYF. The CDR3 DNA sequence: TGTGCCAGTGGGGCACAGAAATCCTACGAGCAGTACTTC.

The chain recombines TRBV14 with TRBJ2-7; the D is unclear. V was pared by 1 base and J by 0 bases, with 7 bases between. This CDR3 is built from 14 residues. In germline, CDR1 is SGHDN, CDR2 FVKESK. CDR3 sequence: CASSQGLPSYEQYF. Written as DNA, the CDR3 is TGTGCCAGCAGCCAAGGACTGCCCTCCTACGAGCAGTACTTC.

V gene TRBV2 combines with J gene TRBJ1-1; a weak D match, TRBD1 (5 bases). The length of the CDR3 is 13 residues. Germline CDR1 and CDR2: SNHLY and FYNNEI. Between the trimmed V and J ends, which lost 4 bases and 8 bases, there was a span of 14 bases. CDR3 bases: TGTGCCAGCAGTGGGGACCACCTGACCGAAGCTTTCTTT. Translated, it gives CASSGDHLTEAFF.

As regards this clonotype: A much bigger clone sits one base away, suggesting this may be a read error. The V and J genes are TRBV20-1 and TRBJ2-7; perhaps D is TRBD1 or TRBD2 (6 bases each). CDR3 length equals 14 residues. CDR1 and CDR2 (germline): DFQATT, SNEGSKA (reference sequence). V was shortened by 7 bases and J by 3 bases, with 19 bases between the two germline ends. The CDR3 reads CSDRRDTERYEQYF. The CDR3 DNA sequence: TGCAGTGATAGGCGGGACACAGAGCGCTACGAGCAGTACTTC.

As to this clonotype: A much larger clone differs from this one at a single base, so this may be a read error. V is TRBV27 and J is TRBJ1-6, with D possibly matching TRBD1 (6 bases). This CDR3 comprises 13 residues. The germline CDR1 and CDR2 sequences are MNHEY and SMNVEV (reference sequence). The CDR3 is CASVDRRLSPLNF. The CDR3 bases are TGTGCCAGCGTCGACAGGCGGCTTTCACCCCTCAACTTT.

Comments on this clonotype: This could be a read error, since a much larger clone is one nucleotide away. The chain couples TRBV28 to TRBJ2-7; 9 bases line up with TRBD1. The CDR3 spans 15 residues. Germline V gives CDR1 MDHEN, CDR2 SYDVKM. The CDR3 DNA sequence: TGTGCCAGCAGTTTTCCGACAGGGGGTTCCTACGAGCACTACTTC. Its protein product is CASSFPTGGSYEHYF. The whole variable domain, remainder taken from reference TRBV28 and TRBJ2-7, is DVKVTQSSRYLVKRTGEKVFLECVQDMDHENMFWYRQDPGLGLRLIYFSYDVKMKEKGDIPEGYSVSREKKERFSLILESASTNQTSMYLCASSFPTGGSYEHYFGPGTRLTVT.

About this clonotype: One base away lies a much larger clone, so this may be a sequencing read error. The chain couples TRBV20-1 to TRBJ2-1; D possibly corresponds to TRBD2 (6 bases). The CDR3 has 16 amino acids. Germline V gene data show CDR1 as DFQATT and CDR2 as SNEGSKA (reference sequence). CDR3 amino acids: CSAFPSGAGTYNEKFF. CDR3 coding DNA: TGCAGTGCTTTCCCGTCGGGAGCGGGCACCTACAATGAGAAGTTCTTC.

The chain carries TRBV27 and TRBJ2-3; D call uncertain. The CDR3 runs 13 residues. Trimming shortened V by 5 bases and J by 7 bases, and 13 bases separated the two germline ends. Germline lookup yields CDR1 MNHEY and CDR2 SMNVEV (reference sequence). CDR3: CASSLHLRHTQYF. The CDR3 DNA reads TGTGCCAGCAGTCTACATCTCCGGCATACGCAGTATTTT.

Ten or more counts support this clonotype. This chain uses TRBV7-6 with TRBJ2-3; D perhaps matches TRBD1 (5 bases). Per the germline V gene, CDR1 is SGHVS and CDR2 is FNYEAQ. The CDR3 has 15 amino acids. Between the trimmed V and J ends, which lost 5 bases and 3 bases, there was a span of 15 bases. CDR3 protein: CASSPNEGVTDTQYF. The CDR3 bases are TGTGCCAGCAGCCCAAATGAAGGGGTGACAGATACGCAGTATTTT.

This clonotype turned up a few times. J is TRBJ1-2 and V is TRBV5-1; D unclear. V shed 0 bases and J shed 4 bases, with 13 bases lying between them. CDR3 length equals 15 residues. CDR1 is SGHRS, CDR2 YFSETQ, per germline. This chain's CDR3 is CASSLETSRLYGYTF. CDR3 in DNA: TGCGCCAGCAGCTTGGAGACGTCCAGACTCTATGGCTACACCTTC.

About this clonotype itself: As the CDR3 is not closed by the conserved phenylalanine or tryptophan, this likely results from a read error. V and J are TRBV28 and TRBJ2-7; D remains unclear. The CDR3 runs 14 residues. Trimming took 7 bases from V and 3 from J, leaving 16 bases between them. The germline gives CDR1 MDHEN, CDR2 SYDVKM. The CDR3 region is CASTLGKRGYEQYL. CDR3 in DNA: TGTGCCAGCACCTTGGGAAAGCGAGGCTACGAGCAGTACCTC.

The rearrangement joins TRBV3-1 to TRBJ2-1; 7 bases map to TRBD2. CDR3 size: 14 residues. Germline V gene lookup returns CDR1 LGHDT and CDR2 YNNKEL (reference sequence). Trimming cost V 5 bases and J 7 bases; bases outside gene matches: 8. The chain's CDR3 is CASSRAGVGNEQFF. Here the CDR3 DNA reads TGTGCCAGCAGCAGGGCGGGAGTAGGAAATGAGCAGTTCTTC.

This clonotype was counted at least ten times. The chain carries TRBV18 and TRBJ1-1, with D possibly TRBD1 on 5 matching bases. CDR3 length: 15 amino acids. Trimming left V 0 bases short and J 3 bases short, with 11 bases between. Germline loops: CDR1 KGHSH, CDR2 LQKENI. CDR3 nucleotides: TGTGCCAGCTCACCACCGAAGGGGCCGGACACTGAAGCTTTCTTT. This sequence encodes CASSPPKGPDTEAFF.

This clonotype was detected many times. The chain couples TRBV28 to TRBJ1-5, with 7 bases lining up with TRBD1. V was pared by 7 bases and J by 4 bases, with 7 bases of the junction left unmatched. CDR3 length: 14 amino acids. Looked up from germline, CDR1 is MDHEN and CDR2 is SYDVKM. CDR3 residues: CASTRQGLNQPQHF. CDR3 DNA: TGTGCCAGCACCCGACAGGGTCTAAATCAGCCCCAGCATTTT.

CDR3 sequence reads: CSVVLFDGEQYF. The CDR3 DNA reads as TGCAGCGTTGTTTTATTCGACGGAGAGCAGTACTTC. The J gene is TRBJ2-7, the V gene TRBV29-1; D ambiguous. V shed 4 bases and J shed 7 bases, with 14 bases lying between them. This CDR3 comprises 12 residues. CDR1 is SQVTM, CDR2 ANQGSEA, per germline.

The sample holds many counts of this clonotype. V usage is TRBV24-1 and J usage is TRBJ1-1; D ambiguous. The CDR3 contains 13 residues. Per germline, CDR1 KGHDR and CDR2 SFDVKD. Trimming pared 4 bases from V and 11 bases from J, leaving 16 bases between. DNA for the CDR3: TGTGCCACCAGTGACCCAAGGACTATGTTGGCTTTCTTT. Translation gives CATSDPRTMLAFF.

V gene TRBV20-1 combines with J gene TRBJ2-1; 9 bases agree with TRBD2. V was pared by 4 bases and J by 3 bases, with 19 bases of the junction left unmatched. Germline V gene sequence: CDR1 DFQATT, CDR2 SNEGSKA (reference sequence). The CDR3 is 19 residues long. The CDR3 DNA sequence: TGCAGTGCTACAGGTCTGAGGCTAGCGGGACGGGTCTACTACAATGAGCAGTTCTTC. It specifies CSATGLRLAGRVYYNEQFF.

This clonotype has a single count. This could be a read error, since a much larger clone is one nucleotide away. CDR3 protein: CASDTPGLGGNQPQHF. CDR3 DNA: TGTGCCAGCGACACCCCGGGGTTGGGTGGCAATCAGCCCCAGCATTTT. The chain employs TRBV28 and TRBJ1-5; no firm D call. Trimming pared 8 bases from V and 2 bases from J, leaving 19 bases between. This CDR3 has 16 amino acids. Germline V lookup: CDR1 MDHEN, CDR2 SYDVKM.

In regard to this clonotype: This may stem from a read error, because a much larger clone lies one nucleotide away. CDR3 amino acids: CSASSGLGGSSEQYF. The CDR3 DNA is TGCAGTGCTAGCTCGGGACTAGGGGGATCGAGCGAGCAGTACTTC. The chain uses TRBV20-1 and TRBJ2-7, with TRBD2 matching 8 bases. This CDR3 comprises 15 residues. Looked up from germline, CDR1 is DFQATT and CDR2 is SNEGSKA (reference sequence). V was clipped by 3 bases and J by 6 bases; unmatched bases: 13.

Details on this clonotype: Germline is not matched at one junction end, which may reflect a read error. This rearrangement joins TRBV12-3 or TRBV12-4 to TRBJ1-5; TRBD1 might be the D (5 bases). The CDR3 sequence is 15 residues long. CDR3 in DNA: TGTGTCAGCAGTTTAGATGGCAGGGTCAATCAGCCCCAGCATTTT. Its translation: CVSSLDGRVNQPQHF.

For this clonotype: A read error may explain this, as a much larger clone is one base away. V usage is TRBV20-1 and J usage is TRBJ2-1, with TRBD2 matching 7 bases. Germline V lookup: CDR1 DFQATT, CDR2 SNEGSKA (reference sequence). J gave up 1 base and V 4 bases, and 7 bases lay outside the gene matches. The CDR3 length is 15 residues. In nucleotides, the CDR3 is TGCAGTGCTACAATAGCGGGTAAATCCTACAATGAGCAGTTCTTC. Its translation: CSATIAGKSYNEQFF.

This clonotype appeared many times. The CDR3, as DNA: TGCGCCAGCAGCATAACAGGGGGCGAAGCTTTCTTT. Its translation: CASSITGGEAFF. The chain recombines TRBV5-1 with TRBJ1-1, with TRBD1 identical over 9 bases. Germline assignment: CDR1 SGHRS and CDR2 YFSETQ. The CDR3 is made up of 12 amino acids. The V and J ends lost 4 bases and 8 bases, in that order; junction bases with no gene match: 3.

This clonotype was picked up many times. As DNA, the CDR3 is TGTGCCAGCAGTTTAAGCTATCAGCCCCAGCATTTT. It translates to CASSLSYQPQHF. The gene calls are TRBV28 and TRBJ1-5; D unresolved. The CDR3 length is 12 residues. V lost 2 bases and J 5 bases, leaving 4 bases between the germline ends. Looked up from germline, CDR1 is MDHEN and CDR2 is SYDVKM.